This TCR beta chain is from a study of EBV T-cell therapy then PD-1 blockade in nasopharyngeal carcinoma. Profiling relied on immunoSEQ multiplex PCR, and the TCRdb table lists in-frame clones only, not all of them. This sample has roughly 14,000 clones, with around 84% found just once. Treatment specified: AdE1-LMPpoly-expanded autologous EBV-specific T-cell therapy followed by anti-PD-1 nivolumab. Deletions cut 4 bases from V and 3 bases from J, with 11 bases between. The CDR3 contains 13 residues. Germline CDR1 and CDR2: SGHNT and YYREEE (reference sequence). The table lists this clone with a few counts. Its specificity is unknown.

The TCR was taken from a man aged 35-49 years with nasopharyngeal carcinoma. V and J are TRBV5-4 and TRBJ2-7; possible D gene TRBD1, 6 bases. The specimen comprised CD8+ T cells from blood, sampled around day 100 from a patient whose treatment included autologous EBV-specific T cells and nivolumab. The CDR3 bases are TGTGCCAGCAGCGGGGACAACCTCTACGAGCAGTACTTC. Amino acids: CASSGDNLYEQYF.